Below, one T cell receptor beta chain is given with its context. What it binds is unknown. These data belong to a study of T cell responses to AZD1222 COVID-19 vaccine. The table came from immunoSEQ multiplex PCR; TCRdb's copy has only in-frame clones and leaves some out. The sample consists of approximately 94,000 clones, about 87% of them appearing once. V lost 4 bases to trimming and J lost 8 bases, with 12 bases between them. CDR1 SGDLS and CDR2 YYNGEE come from the germline V gene. The CDR3 covers 13 residues. Study conclusions and caveats: Donor demographics were predominantly white British with a female majority; clonal diversity may be underestimated. Vaccination with two AZD1222 doses was followed by a rise in Spike-specific TCR breadth and depth. Reports indicate that nearly half of spike-specific TCRs are directed at unmutated variant regions.

The chain links TRBV9 to TRBJ2-2; D gene ambiguous. This sequence originates from an adult in good health. The sample here was peripheral blood, taken on day 0 of AZD1222 vaccination. In nucleotides, the CDR3 is TGTGCCAGCAGCAATTTTGTGTTTGGGGAGCTGTTTTTT. Protein: CASSNFVFGELFF.